This T cell receptor beta chain stems from a study of T cell responses to AZD1222 COVID-19 vaccine. Turning to the study itself: The analysis combined second doses at about 4 or about 12 weeks. Findings and limits, study-wide: White British donors predominated, females outnumbered males, and clonal diversity was possibly underestimated. Epitopes outside B.1.351 and B.1.1.7 mutated regions reportedly drew nearly half of spike TCRs.

The method was immunoSEQ multiplex PCR; TCRdb's version includes in-frame clones alone and lacks a portion of them. The sample yields about 110,000 clones, roughly 85% seen once. The CDR3 consists of 12 residues. CDR1 SGDLS and CDR2 YYNGEE come from the germline V gene. The trim removed 4 bases at V and 13 bases at J, leaving 9 bases unmatched. This clone was recorded a few times. Its antigen is currently unknown. The receptor comes from an adult in good health. The J gene is TRBJ1-1, the V gene TRBV9; TRBD1 matches 8 bases. The sample here was peripheral blood, taken on day 0 of AZD1222 vaccination. CDR3 amino acids: CASSSRTGLVFF. The CDR3 DNA reads TGTGCCAGCAGCTCTCGGACAGGGTTGGTTTTCTTT.